The 28 T cell receptor beta chains below were found in one sample sequenced in a study of response to subunit inactivated influenza vaccine. TCRdb passed the RT-PCR reads through MiXCR, listing each CDR3 protein once. The table lists fewer than 650,000 distinct CDR3 sequences, 10% to 15% of them singletons. Source: PBMCs from blood, taken 45 days after vaccination. The source of these receptors is a man between 50 and 59 years old who received an inactivated influenza vaccine.

This clonotype was recorded many times. V gene TRBV5-1 combines with J gene TRBJ2-5; D remains ambiguous. CDR1 SGHRS and CDR2 YFSETQ come from the germline V gene. The CDR3 is 14 residues long. V lost 2 bases, J lost 10 bases, and 18 bases lay in between. CDR3 loop: CASSFGEQRGVQYF. CDR3 in DNA: TGCGCCAGCAGCTTTGGGGAACAAAGAGGTGTCCAGTACTTC.

This clonotype was detected many times. The chain employs TRBV7-2 and TRBJ1-1; D is possibly TRBD1 (5 bases). The germline V and J ends were trimmed by 1 base and 5 bases, with 8 bases remaining between them. The length of the CDR3 is 13 residues. The germline CDR1 and CDR2 sequences are SGHTA and FQGNSA. CDR3 protein: CASSLDWGTEAFF. DNA of the CDR3: TGTGCCAGCAGCTTAGATTGGGGGACTGAAGCTTTCTTT.

This clonotype has ten or more counts. The chain links TRBV4-2 to TRBJ1-5, with D possibly being TRBD1 (5 bases). The V gene's germline CDR1 is LGHNA and CDR2 YNFKEQ. V lost 1 base, J lost 2 bases, and 9 bases lay in between. This CDR3 is built from 15 residues. In DNA form, the CDR3 reads TGTGCCAGCAGCCAAGTGGGCAGGGGCAATCAGCCCCAGCATTTT. It is translated as CASSQVGRGNQPQHF.

This clonotype was seen many times. The V call is TRBV12-3 or TRBV12-4, the J call TRBJ1-1; unclear D gene. The CDR3 is made up of 14 amino acids. The ends were cut back, 3 bases at V and 1 base at J, with 9 bases in the middle. In nucleotides, the CDR3 is TGTGCCAGCAGTTTGTGGGATCAGAACACTGAAGCTTTCTTT. Translation gives CASSLWDQNTEAFF.

In its sample, this clonotype was seen once. This CDR3 is CASSWGQESNSPLHF. The CDR3, as DNA: TGTGCCAGCAGTTGGGGACAGGAGAGTAATTCACCCCTCCACTTT. The chain recombines TRBV6-5 with TRBJ1-6; 8 nucleotides line up with TRBD1. CDR3 length equals 15 residues. CDR1 and CDR2 (germline): MNHEY, SVGAGI. With 4 bases clipped from V and 6 bases from J, the junction kept 5 bases outside the gene matches.

This clonotype was recorded many times. The chain has TRBV5-1 and TRBJ2-1; the match to TRBD1 covers 7 bases. Germline loops: CDR1 SGHRS, CDR2 YFSETQ. The CDR3 has 15 residues. Germline trimming cut 4 bases from V and 4 bases from J; bases unmatched to any gene: 8. CDR3 protein: CASSPTGQLYNEQFF. CDR3 nucleotide sequence: TGCGCCAGCAGCCCGACGGGACAGTTATACAATGAGCAGTTCTTC.

J is TRBJ2-3 and V is TRBV5-5; TRBD2 might be the D (6 bases). From germline, CDR1 is SGHKS and CDR2 YYEKEE (reference sequence). The CDR3 runs to 16 residues. V shed 7 bases and J shed 3 bases, with 21 bases lying between them. The CDR3 spells CASRRLVWVRTDTQYF. In DNA, the CDR3 is TGTGCCAGCCGCAGACTAGTTTGGGTTCGAACAGATACGCAGTATTTT. Full variable domain (missing parts from reference TRBV5-5 and TRBJ2-3): DAGVTQSPTHLIKTRGQQVTLRCSPISGHKSVSWYQQVLGQGPQFIFQYYEKEERGRGNFPDRFSARQFPNYSSELNVNALLLGDSALYLCASRRLVWVRTDTQYFGPGTRLTVL.

This clonotype has a handful of counts. The chain joins TRBV3-1 to TRBJ1-1; D uncertain. The CDR3 is made up of 16 amino acids. Germline loops: CDR1 LGHDT, CDR2 YNNKEL (reference sequence). Trimming took off 4 bases at V and 4 bases at J, with 19 bases between the two ends. CDR3 bases: TGTGCCAGCAGCCCGTTAGCGAAGGCAAGAGTCACTGAAGCTTTCTTT. Translation gives CASSPLAKARVTEAFF.

This clonotype has just a few counts. V is TRBV27 and J is TRBJ2-1; 9 nucleotides agree with TRBD1. The trim removed 10 bases at V and 4 bases at J, leaving 5 bases unmatched. In germline, CDR1 is MNHEY, CDR2 SMNVEV (reference sequence). The length of the CDR3 is 13 residues. DNA of the CDR3: TGTGCCATCTCGGACAGGGGATACAATGAGCAGTTCTTC. Its protein is CAISDRGYNEQFF.

This chain joins TRBV3-1 and TRBJ2-1; 14 bases are a match to TRBD2. The CDR3 has 19 amino acids. Germline CDR1 reads LGHDT; CDR2 reads YNNKEL (reference sequence). V shed 4 bases, J shed 3 bases, and the junction held 11 bases outside the gene matches. The CDR3 reads CASSPPPGTSGGRYNEQFF. For the CDR3, the DNA is TGTGCCAGCAGCCCCCCCCCGGGGACTAGCGGGGGCCGCTACAATGAGCAGTTCTTC.

The gene calls are TRBV5-6 and TRBJ2-1; 7 bases fit TRBD1. Trimming at V came to 4 bases and at J to 8 bases, leaving 6 bases not matched to a gene. CDR1 and CDR2 (germline): SGHDT, YYEEEE. This CDR3 contains 13 residues. In DNA form, the CDR3 reads TGTGCCAGCAGCCCCCAGACAGGGTATGAGCAGTTCTTC. Translated: CASSPQTGYEQFF.

This chain links TRBV12-3 or TRBV12-4 with TRBJ2-3, with 8 positions matching TRBD2. The CDR3 totals 20 residues. The V segment lost 3 bases and the J segment 3 bases; nucleotides outside the gene matches: 20. CDR3 nucleotide sequence: TGTGCCAGCAGTTTTATGCAACACTCCGGGGGGGCTGTACTAACAGATACGCAGTATTTT. Protein: CASSFMQHSGGAVLTDTQYF.

This clonotype turned up a few times. J is TRBJ2-2 and V is TRBV9; 8 bases map to TRBD2. The CDR3 loop spans 16 amino acids. Germline V lookup: CDR1 SGDLS, CDR2 YYNGEE. V was pared by 0 bases and J by 5 bases, with 6 bases of the junction left unmatched. Here the CDR3 DNA reads TGTGCCAGCAGCGTAGGTGGACTAGCCCGAACCGGGGAGCTGTTTTTT. This translates into CASSVGGLARTGELFF.

This clonotype was counted between two and nine times. The chain joins TRBV28 to TRBJ2-4; 7 nucleotides match TRBD1. With 6 bases clipped from V and 0 bases from J, the junction kept 5 bases outside the gene matches. The germline CDR1 and CDR2 sequences are MDHEN and SYDVKM. The CDR3 covers 15 residues. CDR3 sequence: CASRRQGVAKNIQYF. DNA of the CDR3: TGTGCCAGCAGGCGACAGGGTGTAGCCAAAAACATTCAGTACTTC.

This sequence joins TRBV11-1 and TRBJ2-1, with 10 bases matching TRBD2. CDR3 length equals 21 residues. After removal of 5 bases from V and 0 bases from J, the junction contained 19 bases not matched to a gene. Germline V gene sequence: CDR1 SGHAT, CDR2 FQDESV (reference sequence). The CDR3: CASSSATGTSAPVSSYNEQFF. The CDR3 DNA reads as TGTGCCAGCAGCAGTGCGACCGGGACTAGCGCTCCAGTAAGCTCCTACAATGAGCAGTTCTTC.

The chain recombines TRBV20-1 with TRBJ2-5, with a possible D match to TRBD2 (6 bases). V dropped 0 bases and J dropped 0 bases, with 14 bases sitting between them. Looked up from germline, CDR1 is DFQATT and CDR2 is SNEGSKA (reference sequence). The CDR3 runs to 16 residues. The CDR3 region is CSARDPYRDYQETQYF. The CDR3 DNA reads as TGCAGTGCTAGAGACCCATACCGGGACTACCAAGAGACCCAGTACTTC.

This clonotype occurred many times. The chain uses TRBV20-1 and TRBJ1-2; D uncertain. V was clipped by 0 bases and J by 4 bases, with 6 bases between them. The length of the CDR3 is 12 residues. Germline values: CDR1 DFQATT, CDR2 SNEGSKA (reference sequence). CDR3 DNA sequence: TGCAGTGCTAGAGATCAACCCTATGGCTACACCTTC. It is translated as CSARDQPYGYTF.

In this sample, this clonotype turned up a few times. The gene calls are TRBV12-3 or TRBV12-4 and TRBJ2-3, with D possibly called TRBD1 or TRBD2 (5 bases each). Trimming stripped 3 bases from V and 2 bases from J, with 18 bases between. This CDR3 region has 17 residues. The CDR3 nucleotides are TGTGCCAGCAGTTTCCATTCGGGGCAGGGAAACACAGATACGCAGTATTTT. Encoded protein: CASSFHSGQGNTDTQYF.

The chain employs TRBV5-1 and TRBJ2-3; D not certain. The CDR3 is made up of 13 amino acids. The germline CDR1 and CDR2 sequences are SGHRS and YFSETQ. V shed 1 base and J shed 4 bases, with 7 bases lying between them. The CDR3 here is CASSLWAADTQYF. CDR3 coding DNA: TGCGCCAGCAGCTTGTGGGCGGCAGATACGCAGTATTTT.

This clonotype was observed at least ten times. The chain links TRBV5-1 to TRBJ2-7, with a weak D call TRBD2 (5 bases). Trimming cost V 1 base and J 4 bases, with 12 bases left between them. This CDR3 spans 14 amino acids. Germline V gene data show CDR1 as SGHRS and CDR2 as YFSETQ. CDR3 residues: CASSLTAGQYEQYF. In DNA form, the CDR3 reads TGCGCCAGCAGCTTGACCGCGGGTCAGTACGAGCAGTACTTC.

This sequence joins TRBV12-3 or TRBV12-4 and TRBJ2-3; no clear D gene. CDR3 length: 11 residues. Trimming removed 7 bases from V and 6 bases from J, with 8 bases in between. CDR3 bases: TGTGCCAGCACCCTAGGGGATACGCAGTATTTT. Protein sequence: CASTLGDTQYF.

This clonotype came up a few times. Here the CDR3 reads CASSIGTSYEQYF. The CDR3 DNA follows: TGTGCCAGCAGCATCGGGACCAGCTACGAGCAGTACTTC. The V gene is TRBV7-6, the J gene TRBJ2-7; either TRBD1 or TRBD2 may supply D (5 bases each). CDR1 and CDR2 (germline): SGHVS, FNYEAQ. The CDR3 consists of 13 residues. V lost 5 bases to trimming and J lost 3 bases, with 11 bases between them. Full variable domain (missing parts from reference TRBV7-6 and TRBJ2-7): GAGVSQSPRYKVTKRGQDVALRCDPISGHVSLYWYRQALGQGPEFLTYFNYEAQQDKSGLPNDRFSAERPEGSISTLTIQRTEQRDSAMYRCASSIGTSYEQYFGPGTRLTVT.

This clonotype was recorded a few times. The J gene is TRBJ2-7, the V gene TRBV6-5; D remains unclear. Germline CDR1 MNHEY, CDR2 SVGAGI. CDR3 length: 16 amino acids. V shed 0 bases and J shed 0 bases, with 12 bases lying between them. CDR3 bases: TGTGCCAGCAGTTACTCCTCATTCACCATCTCCTACGAGCAGTACTTC. This codes for CASSYSSFTISYEQYF.

This clonotype was observed a handful of times. J is TRBJ2-3 and V is TRBV9, with 11 bases matching TRBD2. V lost 3 bases and J lost 2; bases outside the gene matches: 11. The CDR3 is 18 amino acids. Germline loops: CDR1 SGDLS, CDR2 YYNGEE. The chain's CDR3 is CASSAGLAGHFITDTQYF. CDR3 bases: TGTGCCAGCAGCGCTGGACTAGCGGGCCACTTCATCACAGATACGCAGTATTTT.

This clonotype has ten or more counts. The CDR3 is CASSSSPSGANVLTF. Here the CDR3 DNA reads TGTGCCAGCAGCTCCTCCCCCTCTGGGGCCAACGTCCTGACTTTC. The rearrangement links TRBV12-3 or TRBV12-4 to TRBJ2-6; D gene uncertain. V lost 6 bases and J lost 0, with 9 bases in between. The CDR3 consists of 15 residues.

In this sample, this clonotype turned up a few times. The rearrangement joins TRBV7-2 to TRBJ2-7; TRBD2 matches 11 bases. Trimming removed 6 bases from V and 3 bases from J; junction bases left unmatched: 4. Germline CDR1 and CDR2: SGHTA and FQGNSA. This CDR3 comprises 14 residues. This CDR3 is CASRIAGGHYEQYF. The CDR3 DNA reads TGTGCCAGCAGAATAGCGGGAGGGCACTACGAGCAGTACTTC.

The chain recombines TRBV3-1 with TRBJ1-1; no firm D call. The V end was cut by 5 bases, the J end by 7 bases, with 11 bases between. The germline V gene encodes CDR1 LGHDT and CDR2 YNNKEL (reference sequence). The CDR3 runs 12 residues. The CDR3 here is CASSVRDNEAFF. The CDR3 DNA reads as TGTGCCAGCAGCGTCAGAGACAATGAAGCTTTCTTT.

This clonotype was detected only a few times. V usage is TRBV4-1 and J usage is TRBJ1-2, with D unclear. The CDR3 runs 15 residues. Germline values: CDR1 MGHRA, CDR2 YSYEKL. V was trimmed by 0 bases and J by 3 bases, leaving 11 bases between them. In DNA form, the CDR3 reads TGCGCCAGCAGCCAAGATGTAGCCAACTACTATGGCTACACCTTC. It is translated as CASSQDVANYYGYTF.